Listed below are T cell receptor beta chains from one sample, sequenced in a study of blood T cell repertoires in COVID-19. Some clones are missing from TCRdb's copy, which holds only in-frame ones; the method was immunoSEQ multiplex PCR. The data show approximately 440,000 clones, approximately 88% seen once. The sample taken for sequencing was peripheral blood. The receptors stem from a woman aged 50 to 60 with COVID-19, enrolled during active disease. CDR3s include the opening cysteine and the closing phenylalanine or tryptophan. Fields, in order: V gene, J gene, D gene, clone size, CDR3 protein, CDR3 DNA. The D gene is left open where the match is weak. The size entry is marked missing in some rows and otherwise reads once, few, many or a size class.

>TRBV30|TRBJ2-1|-|-
CAWSFRLYNEQFF
TGTGCCTGGAGTTTCAGACTGTACAATGAGCAGTTCTTC
>TRBV6-2/TRBV6-3|TRBJ1-6|-|-
CASSRTEFNSPLHF
TGTGCCAGCAGCCGAACAGAGTTTAATTCACCCCTCCACTTT
>TRBV12-3/TRBV12-4|TRBJ2-7|-|-
CASSQGTTREQYF
TGTGCCAGCAGCCAGGGGACGACCCGGGAGCAGTACTTC
>TRBV2|TRBJ1-4|-|-
CASRAGFEKLFF
TGTGCCAGCAGAGCAGGGTTTGAAAAACTGTTTTTT
>TRBV30|TRBJ1-4|TRBD1|-
CAWSPGTGIYEGWSEKLFF
TGTGCCTGGAGTCCCGGGACAGGAATATATGAAGGGTGGAGTGAAAAACTGTTTTTT
>TRBV3-1/TRBV3-2|TRBJ2-7|-|-
CASSQARSTGEQYF
TGTGCCAGCAGCCAAGCTCGGTCAACGGGTGAGCAGTACTTC
>TRBV29-1|TRBJ2-5|-|-
CSVDEYQETQYF
TGCAGCGTTGATGAGTACCAAGAGACCCAGTACTTC
>TRBV9|TRBJ2-3|-|-
CASSGQQSTDTQYF
TGTGCCAGCAGCGGGCAACAGAGCACAGATACGCAGTATTTT
>TRBV2|TRBJ1-5|TRBD1|-
CASSRTGPDQPQHF
TGTGCCAGCAGTCGGACAGGGCCTGATCAGCCCCAGCATTTT
>TRBV7-2|TRBJ2-7|TRBD1|once
CASSTTGIQSYEQYF
TGTGCCAGCAGCACGACAGGGATCCAGTCCTACGAGCAGTACTTC
>TRBV27|TRBJ2-7|TRBD1|-
CASSLVGQGAYEQYF
TGTGCCAGCAGTTTGGTAGGACAGGGGGCCTACGAGCAGTACTTC
>TRBV27|TRBJ2-7|-|-
CASSPQKGGYEQYF
TGTGCCAGCAGTCCTCAGAAAGGAGGCTACGAGCAGTACTTC
>TRBV14|TRBJ2-1|-|once
CASSQDNWADEQFF
TGTGCCAGCAGCCAAGATAATTGGGCAGATGAGCAGTTCTTC
>TRBV2|TRBJ1-1|TRBD1|-
CASDTGTGTEAFF
TGTGCCAGCGATACCGGGACAGGCACTGAAGCTTTCTTT
>TRBV3-1/TRBV3-2|TRBJ1-5|TRBD1|once
CASSQNRGGQPQHF
TGTGCCAGCAGCCAGAACAGGGGAGGACAGCCCCAGCATTTT
>TRBV3-1/TRBV3-2|TRBJ1-2|-|-
CASSQWDGGVYGYTF
TGTGCCAGCAGCCAATGGGACGGGGGGGTGTATGGCTACACCTTC
>TRBV18|TRBJ2-7|TRBD1|-
CASSPGQSYEQYF
TGTGCCAGCTCACCGGGACAGTCCTACGAGCAGTACTTC
>TRBV6-5|TRBJ1-5|-|-
CASMSGGFIQPQHF
TGTGCCAGCATGAGCGGGGGGTTTATTCAGCCCCAGCATTTT
>TRBV28|TRBJ2-1|-|-
CASSFGVHEQFF
TGTGCCAGCAGTTTCGGGGTCCATGAGCAGTTCTTC
>TRBV28|TRBJ1-4|-|once
CASSSPEIEKLFF
TGTGCCAGCAGTTCTCCCGAGATCGAAAAACTGTTTTTT
>TRBV9|TRBJ1-1|TRBD1|once
CASGDRGDTEAFF
TGTGCCAGCGGGGACAGGGGAGACACTGAAGCTTTCTTT
>TRBV10-3|TRBJ2-3|-|-
CAISESGGDTQYF
TGTGCCATCAGTGAGTCGGGGGGAGATACGCAGTATTTT
>TRBV3-1/TRBV3-2|TRBJ1-2|-|-
CASSQDPGVGGYTF
TGTGCCAGCAGCCAAGATCCGGGGGTTGGCGGCTACACCTTC
>TRBV6-5|TRBJ1-3|-|-
CASFPQGGGRNTIYF
TGTGCCAGCTTTCCACAAGGGGGGGGAAGAAACACCATATATTTT
>TRBV29-1|TRBJ2-7|-|-
CSAAGTDSSYEQYF
TGCAGCGCTGCCGGGACTGATAGCTCCTACGAGCAGTACTTC
>TRBV7-9|TRBJ2-7|-|once
CASSLGLLPREQYF
TGTGCCAGCAGCTTAGGTCTGCTGCCCCGGGAGCAGTACTTC
>TRBV5-1|TRBJ1-2|TRBD1|-
CASSFSGGDGYTF
TGCGCCAGCAGCTTTTCAGGGGGAGATGGCTACACCTTC
>TRBV6-2/TRBV6-3|TRBJ2-1|TRBD1|-
CASSYSMGADTRDRDNEQFF
TGTGCCAGCAGTTACTCGATGGGCGCCGACACTCGGGACAGGGACAATGAGCAGTTCTTC